This TCR beta chain was captured in a study of early T cells in non-severe SARS-CoV-2 infection. Individual cDNA molecules were tagged with unique molecular identifiers. MiXCR was run by TCRdb on the 5' RACE reads, yielding one entry per CDR3 protein. This sample has 30,000 to 40,000 distinct CDR3 sequences, with over 9% found just once. Trimming cost V 5 bases and J 1 base, with 14 bases left between them. The CDR3 consists of 15 residues. From germline, CDR1 is SGHTA and CDR2 FQGNSA. The chain couples TRBV7-2 to TRBJ1-1; a possible D gene is TRBD1 (6 bases). This receptor was taken from an adult who was a healthcare worker with PCR-confirmed SARS-CoV-2 infection or an uninfected control (not recorded which). The sequenced sample was whole blood. The CDR3 coding sequence is TGTGCCAGCAGCCCCAGACAGGCGACGAACACTGAAGCTTTCTTT. Translated, it gives CASSPRQATNTEAFF.